This TCR beta chain was obtained from a study of T cells in Graves' hyperthyroidism and ophthalmopathy. Between the trimmed V and J ends, which lost 2 bases and 9 bases, there was a span of 21 bases. The CDR3 totals 16 residues. Per germline, CDR1 MRHNA and CDR2 SNTAGT. It was RNA transcripts that yielded the amplified TCR beta CDR3 regions. Primed by the HTBI set, a first-round RT-PCR was run on the TCR CDR3. TCRdb reprocessed the multiplex PCR reads with MiXCR, giving one entry per CDR3 protein. The data contain nearly 600,000 distinct CDR3 sequences, 14% of them singletons. Study-wide results and limits: Through a model of 13 V-J features, ophthalmopathy was separated from stable hyperthyroidism.

Exclusion followed for patients with uncontrolled infection, other autoimmune disease, pregnancy or lactation. This clonotype showed up just a few times. Its antigen is not known. Sequencing was done on a sample of blood. The gene calls are TRBV6-4 and TRBJ2-3; D perhaps matches TRBD2 (5 bases). The origin of this receptor is a woman under 30 with Graves' ophthalmopathy. CDR3 DNA sequence: TGTGCCAGCAGTGACCGTGCTAGCCGGAAGAGTGACACGCAGTATTTT. Its translation: CASSDRASRKSDTQYF.